This TCR beta chain appears in the sequencing data of a study of blood T cell repertoires in COVID-19. This clone was detected only once. Trimming took off 7 bases at V and 4 bases at J, with 17 bases between the two ends. Germline V gene data show CDR1 as MNHNY and CDR2 as SVGAGI (reference sequence). The CDR3 covers 15 residues. The repertoire was sequenced with immunoSEQ multiplex PCR; TCRdb's copy has only in-frame clones and lacks some. The table shows roughly 190,000 clones, with about nine tenths occurring only once. The sequence was obtained from a man aged 25 to 40 with acute or convalescent COVID-19. Sequencing input: peripheral blood. The chain carries TRBV6-6 and TRBJ2-1; D uncertain. CDR3 amino acids: CASTPEVNPYNEQFF. The CDR3 DNA is TGTGCCAGCACCCCAGAAGTAAATCCATACAATGAGCAGTTCTTC.